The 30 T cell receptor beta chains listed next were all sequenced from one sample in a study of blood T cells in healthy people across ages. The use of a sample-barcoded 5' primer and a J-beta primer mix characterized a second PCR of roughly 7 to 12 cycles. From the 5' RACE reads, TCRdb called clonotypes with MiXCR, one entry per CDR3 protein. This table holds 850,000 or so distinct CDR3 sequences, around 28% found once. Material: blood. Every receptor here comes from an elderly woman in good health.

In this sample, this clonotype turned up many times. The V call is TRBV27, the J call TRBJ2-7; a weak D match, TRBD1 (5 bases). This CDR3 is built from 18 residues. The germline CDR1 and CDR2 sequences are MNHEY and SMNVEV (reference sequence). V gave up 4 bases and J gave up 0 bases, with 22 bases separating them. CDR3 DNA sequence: TGTGCCAGCAGTTATCTAAATAGGGGCGGAAAAAGCTCCTACGAGCAGTACTTC. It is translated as CASSYLNRGGKSSYEQYF.

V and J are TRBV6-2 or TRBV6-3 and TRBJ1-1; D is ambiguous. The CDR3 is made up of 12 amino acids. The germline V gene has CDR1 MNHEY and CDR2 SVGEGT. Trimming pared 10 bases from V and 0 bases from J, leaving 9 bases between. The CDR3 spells CATSEVNTEAFF. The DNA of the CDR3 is TGTGCCACCTCCGAGGTGAACACTGAAGCTTTCTTT.

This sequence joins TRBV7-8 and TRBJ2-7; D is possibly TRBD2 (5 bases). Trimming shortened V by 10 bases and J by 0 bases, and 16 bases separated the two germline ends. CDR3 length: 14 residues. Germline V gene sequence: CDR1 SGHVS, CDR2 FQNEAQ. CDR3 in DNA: TGTGCCACCTCTTGGACTCCCAGCTCCTACGAGCAGTACTTC. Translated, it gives CATSWTPSSYEQYF.

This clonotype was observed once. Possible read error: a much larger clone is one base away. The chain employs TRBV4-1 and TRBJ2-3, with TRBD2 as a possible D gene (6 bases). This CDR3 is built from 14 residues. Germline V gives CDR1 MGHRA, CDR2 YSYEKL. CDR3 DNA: TGCGCCAGCAGCCGGGGGGACCGCACAGATGCGCAGTATTTT. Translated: CASSRGDRTDAQYF.

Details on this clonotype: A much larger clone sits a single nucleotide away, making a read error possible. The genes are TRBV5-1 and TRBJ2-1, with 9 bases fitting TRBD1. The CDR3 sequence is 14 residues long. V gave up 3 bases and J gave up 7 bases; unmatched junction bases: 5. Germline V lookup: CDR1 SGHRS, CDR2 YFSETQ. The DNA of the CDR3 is TGCGCCAGCAGCTGGGGGACAGGGAGGAATGAGCAGTTCTTC. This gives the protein CASSWGTGRNEQFF.

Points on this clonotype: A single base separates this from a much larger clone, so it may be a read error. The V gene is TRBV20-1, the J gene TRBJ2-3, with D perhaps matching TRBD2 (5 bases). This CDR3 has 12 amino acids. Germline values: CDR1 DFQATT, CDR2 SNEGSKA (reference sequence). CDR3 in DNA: TGCAGGGCTCAGCGCGGGACAGATACGCAGTATTTT. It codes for CRAQRGTDTQYF.

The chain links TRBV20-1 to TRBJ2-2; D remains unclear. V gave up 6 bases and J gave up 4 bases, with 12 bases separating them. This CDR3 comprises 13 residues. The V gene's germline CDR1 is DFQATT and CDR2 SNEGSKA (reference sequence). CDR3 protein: CSARRKGTGELFF. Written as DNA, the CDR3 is TGCAGTGCCAGGCGGAAGGGCACCGGGGAGCTGTTTTTT.

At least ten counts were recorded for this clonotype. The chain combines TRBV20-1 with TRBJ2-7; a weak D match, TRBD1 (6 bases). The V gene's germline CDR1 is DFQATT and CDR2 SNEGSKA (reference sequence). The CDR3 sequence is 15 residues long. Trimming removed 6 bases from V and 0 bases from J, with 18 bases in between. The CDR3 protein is CSAPFRGERSYEQYF. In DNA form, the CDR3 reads TGCAGTGCCCCCTTCAGGGGTGAGCGCTCCTACGAGCAGTACTTC.

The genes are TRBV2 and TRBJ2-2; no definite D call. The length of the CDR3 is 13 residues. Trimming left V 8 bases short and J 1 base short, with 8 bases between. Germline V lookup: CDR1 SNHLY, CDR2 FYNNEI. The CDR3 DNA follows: TGTGCCAGCTCTGTGTTGAACACCGGGGAGCTGTTTTTT. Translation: CASSVLNTGELFF.

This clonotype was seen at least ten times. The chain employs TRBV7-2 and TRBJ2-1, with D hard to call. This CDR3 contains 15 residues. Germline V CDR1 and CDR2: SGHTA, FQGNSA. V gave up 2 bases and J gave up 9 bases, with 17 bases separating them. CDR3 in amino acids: CASSLNGHGVGEQFF. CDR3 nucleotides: TGTGCCAGCAGCTTAAACGGGCATGGGGTGGGTGAGCAGTTCTTC.

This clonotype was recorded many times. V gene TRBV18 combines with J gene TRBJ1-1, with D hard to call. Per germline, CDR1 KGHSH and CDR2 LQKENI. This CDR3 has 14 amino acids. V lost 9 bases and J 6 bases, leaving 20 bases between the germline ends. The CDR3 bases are TGTGCCAGTCACACGATGGGGAATGGCGCTGAAGCTTTCTTT. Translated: CASHTMGNGAEAFF.

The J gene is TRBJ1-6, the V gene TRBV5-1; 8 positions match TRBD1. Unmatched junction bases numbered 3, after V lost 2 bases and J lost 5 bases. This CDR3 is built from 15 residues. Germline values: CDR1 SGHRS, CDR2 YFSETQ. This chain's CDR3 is CASSFGQGDNSPLHF. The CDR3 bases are TGCGCCAGCAGCTTCGGACAGGGCGATAATTCACCCCTCCACTTT.

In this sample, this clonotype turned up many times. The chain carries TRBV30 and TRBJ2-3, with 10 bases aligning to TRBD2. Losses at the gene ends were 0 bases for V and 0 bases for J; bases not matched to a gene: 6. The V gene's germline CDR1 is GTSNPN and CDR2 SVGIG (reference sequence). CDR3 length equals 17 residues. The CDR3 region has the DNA TGTGCCTGGAGTGTACTTCGGACTAGCGGAAGCACAGATACGCAGTATTTT. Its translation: CAWSVLRTSGSTDTQYF.

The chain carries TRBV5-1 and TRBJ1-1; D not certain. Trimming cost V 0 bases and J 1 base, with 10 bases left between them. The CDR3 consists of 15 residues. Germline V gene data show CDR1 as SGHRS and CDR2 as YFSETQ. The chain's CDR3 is CASSLAGGTNTEAFF. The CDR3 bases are TGCGCCAGCAGCTTGGCCGGTGGCACGAACACTGAAGCTTTCTTT.

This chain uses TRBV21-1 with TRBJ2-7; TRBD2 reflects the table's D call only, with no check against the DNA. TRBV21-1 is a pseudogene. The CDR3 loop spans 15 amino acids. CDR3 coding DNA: TGTGCCAGCAGCTCGCCGAGGGAGCTAGCGGAGGAGCAGTACTTC. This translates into CASSSPRELAEEQYF.

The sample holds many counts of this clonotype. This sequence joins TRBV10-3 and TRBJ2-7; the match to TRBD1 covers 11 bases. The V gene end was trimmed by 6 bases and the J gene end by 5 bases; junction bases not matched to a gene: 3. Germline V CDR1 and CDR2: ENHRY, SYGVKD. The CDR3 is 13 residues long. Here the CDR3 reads CAIRGQGGDEQYF. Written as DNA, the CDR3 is TGTGCCATCAGGGGACAGGGGGGCGACGAGCAGTACTTC.

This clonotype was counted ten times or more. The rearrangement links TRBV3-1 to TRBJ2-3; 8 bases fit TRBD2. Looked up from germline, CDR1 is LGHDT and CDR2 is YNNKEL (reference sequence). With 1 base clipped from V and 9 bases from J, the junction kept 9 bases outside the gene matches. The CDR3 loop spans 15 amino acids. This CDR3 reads CASSQVGTGGSTQYF. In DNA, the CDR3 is TGTGCCAGCAGCCAAGTCGGAACGGGGGGGAGCACGCAGTATTTT.

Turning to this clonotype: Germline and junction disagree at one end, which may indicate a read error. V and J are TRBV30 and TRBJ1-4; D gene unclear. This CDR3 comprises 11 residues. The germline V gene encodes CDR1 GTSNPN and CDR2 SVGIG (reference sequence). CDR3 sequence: CACSEGRKRFF. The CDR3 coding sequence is TGTGCCTGCTCAGAAGGGCGAAAACGGTTTTTT.

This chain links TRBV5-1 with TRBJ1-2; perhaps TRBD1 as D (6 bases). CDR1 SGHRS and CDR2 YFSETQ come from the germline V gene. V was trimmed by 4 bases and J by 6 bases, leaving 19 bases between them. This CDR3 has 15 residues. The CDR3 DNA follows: TGCGCCAGCAGCCCCTCGGGACACTCCGGCGATGGCTACACCTTC. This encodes CASSPSGHSGDGYTF.

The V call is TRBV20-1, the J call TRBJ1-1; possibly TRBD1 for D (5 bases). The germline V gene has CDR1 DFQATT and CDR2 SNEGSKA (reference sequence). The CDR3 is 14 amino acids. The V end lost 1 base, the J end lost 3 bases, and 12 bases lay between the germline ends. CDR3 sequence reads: CSARGLRAYTEAFF. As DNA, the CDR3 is TGCAGTGCTAGAGGTCTCAGGGCTTACACTGAAGCTTTCTTT.

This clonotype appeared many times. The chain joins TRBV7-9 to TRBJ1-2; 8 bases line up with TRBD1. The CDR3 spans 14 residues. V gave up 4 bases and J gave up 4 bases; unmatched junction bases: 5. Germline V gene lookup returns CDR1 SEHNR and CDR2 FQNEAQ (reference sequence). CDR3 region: CASSSRQGIYGYTF. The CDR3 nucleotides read TGTGCCAGCAGCTCTAGACAGGGGATCTATGGCTACACCTTC.

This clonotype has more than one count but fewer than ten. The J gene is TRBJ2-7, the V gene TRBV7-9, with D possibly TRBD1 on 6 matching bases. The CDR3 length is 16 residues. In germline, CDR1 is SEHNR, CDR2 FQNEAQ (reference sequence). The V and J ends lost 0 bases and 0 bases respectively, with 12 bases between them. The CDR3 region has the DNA TGTGCCAGCAGCTTAGCGGGTGGGGGCTTCTCCTACGAGCAGTACTTC. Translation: CASSLAGGGFSYEQYF.

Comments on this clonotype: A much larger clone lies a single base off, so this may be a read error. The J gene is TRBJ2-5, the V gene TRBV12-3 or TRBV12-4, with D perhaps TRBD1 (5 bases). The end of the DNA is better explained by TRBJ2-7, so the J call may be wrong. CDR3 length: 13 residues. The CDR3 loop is CASSRQHSYEQYF. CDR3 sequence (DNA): TGTGCCAGCAGTAGACAGCATAGCTACGAGCAGTACTTC.

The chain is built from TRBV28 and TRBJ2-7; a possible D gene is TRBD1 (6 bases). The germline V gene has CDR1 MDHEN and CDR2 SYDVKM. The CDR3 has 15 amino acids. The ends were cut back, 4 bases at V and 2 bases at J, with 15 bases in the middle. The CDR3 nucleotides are TGTGCCAGCAGTTCAGGGACACTGAAACCCTACGAGCAGTACTTC. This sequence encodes CASSSGTLKPYEQYF.

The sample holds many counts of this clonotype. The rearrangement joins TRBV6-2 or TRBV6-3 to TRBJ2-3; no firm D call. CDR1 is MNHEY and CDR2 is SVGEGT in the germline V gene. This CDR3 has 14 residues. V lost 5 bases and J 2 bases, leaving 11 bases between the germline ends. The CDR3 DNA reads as TGTGCCAGCAGTCTGGGTTATGACACAGATACGCAGTATTTT. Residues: CASSLGYDTDTQYF.

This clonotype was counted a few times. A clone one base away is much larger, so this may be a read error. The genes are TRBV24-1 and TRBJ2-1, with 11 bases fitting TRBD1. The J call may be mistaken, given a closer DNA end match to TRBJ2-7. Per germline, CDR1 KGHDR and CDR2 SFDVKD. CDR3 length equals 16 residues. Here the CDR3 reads CATSDSGQGVYNEQYF. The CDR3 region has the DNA TGTGCCACCAGTGATTCGGGACAGGGGGTTTACAATGAGCAGTACTTC.

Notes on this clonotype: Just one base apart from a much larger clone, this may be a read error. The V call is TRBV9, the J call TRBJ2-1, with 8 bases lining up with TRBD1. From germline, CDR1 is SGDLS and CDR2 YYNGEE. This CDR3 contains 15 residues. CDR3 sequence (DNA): TGTGCCGGCAGCGTAGGACAGGGCACCTACAATGAGCAGTTCTTC. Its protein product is CAGSVGQGTYNEQFF.

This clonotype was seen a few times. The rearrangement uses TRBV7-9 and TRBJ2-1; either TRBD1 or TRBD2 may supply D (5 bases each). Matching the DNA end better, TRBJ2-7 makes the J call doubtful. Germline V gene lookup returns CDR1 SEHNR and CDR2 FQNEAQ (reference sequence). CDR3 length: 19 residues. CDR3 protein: CASSLAGTGARSSYNEQYF. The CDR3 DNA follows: TGTGCCAGCAGCTTAGCTGGGACGGGTGCCCGGAGCTCCTACAATGAGCAGTACTTC.

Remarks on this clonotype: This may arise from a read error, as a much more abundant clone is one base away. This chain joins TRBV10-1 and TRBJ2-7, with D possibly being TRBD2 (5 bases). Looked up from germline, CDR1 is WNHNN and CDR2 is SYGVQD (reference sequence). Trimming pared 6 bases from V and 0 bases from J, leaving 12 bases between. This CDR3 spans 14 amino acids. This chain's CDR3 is CASRRAPSSYEQYF. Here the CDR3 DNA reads TGCGCCAGCAGGAGGGCCCCAAGCTCCTACGAGCAGTACTTC.

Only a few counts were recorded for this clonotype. CDR3 DNA: TGTGCCAGCAGTTACTCTCAGACACTTCGAGGGACTGAAGCTTTCTTT. Its translation is CASSYSQTLRGTEAFF. The J gene is TRBJ1-1, the V gene TRBV6-5, with D hard to call. The germline V gene has CDR1 MNHEY and CDR2 SVGAGI. This CDR3 is built from 16 residues. The V end was cut by 0 bases, the J end by 5 bases, with 16 bases between.